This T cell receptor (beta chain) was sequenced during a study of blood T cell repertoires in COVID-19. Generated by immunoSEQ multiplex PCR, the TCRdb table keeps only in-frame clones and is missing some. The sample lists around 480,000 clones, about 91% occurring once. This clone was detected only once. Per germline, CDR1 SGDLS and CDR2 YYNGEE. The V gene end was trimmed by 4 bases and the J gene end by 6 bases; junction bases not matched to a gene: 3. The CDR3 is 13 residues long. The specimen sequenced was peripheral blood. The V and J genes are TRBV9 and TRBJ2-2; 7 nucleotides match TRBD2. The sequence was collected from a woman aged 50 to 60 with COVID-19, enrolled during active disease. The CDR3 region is CASSREVAGELFF. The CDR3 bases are TGTGCCAGCAGCCGGGAGGTGGCCGGGGAGCTGTTTTTT.